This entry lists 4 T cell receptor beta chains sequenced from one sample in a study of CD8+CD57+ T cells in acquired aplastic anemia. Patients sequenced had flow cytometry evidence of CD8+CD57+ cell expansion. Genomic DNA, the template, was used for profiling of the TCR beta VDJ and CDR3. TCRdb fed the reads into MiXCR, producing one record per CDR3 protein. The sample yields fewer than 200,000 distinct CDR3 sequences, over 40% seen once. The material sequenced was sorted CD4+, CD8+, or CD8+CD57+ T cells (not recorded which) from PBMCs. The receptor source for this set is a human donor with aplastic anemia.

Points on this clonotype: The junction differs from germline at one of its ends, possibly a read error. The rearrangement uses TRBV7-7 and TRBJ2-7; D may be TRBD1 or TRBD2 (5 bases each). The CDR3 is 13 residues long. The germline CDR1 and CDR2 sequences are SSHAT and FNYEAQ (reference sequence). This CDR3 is CASSRGTTYEQYF. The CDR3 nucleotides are TGTGCTAGCAGCCGAGGGACGACCTACGAGCAGTACTTC. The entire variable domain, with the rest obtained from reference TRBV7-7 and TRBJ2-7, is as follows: GAGVSQSPRYKVTKRGQDVTLRCDPISSHATLYWYQQALGQGPEFLTYFNYEAQPDKSGLPSDRFSAERPEGSISTLTIQRTEQRDSAMYRCASSRGTTYEQYFGPGTRLTVT.

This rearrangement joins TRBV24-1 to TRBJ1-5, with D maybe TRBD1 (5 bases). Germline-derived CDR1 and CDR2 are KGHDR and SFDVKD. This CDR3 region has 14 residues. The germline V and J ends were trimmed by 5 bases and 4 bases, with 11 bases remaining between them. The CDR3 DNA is TGTGCCACCAGTGGGGGGACCGGTAATCAGCCCCAGCATTTT. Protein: CATSGGTGNQPQHF.

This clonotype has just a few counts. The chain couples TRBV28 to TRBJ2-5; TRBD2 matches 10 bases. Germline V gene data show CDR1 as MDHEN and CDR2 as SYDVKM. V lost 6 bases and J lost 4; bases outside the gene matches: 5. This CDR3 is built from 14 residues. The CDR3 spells CASRTTSGTETQYF. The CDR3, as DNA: TGTGCCAGCAGAACTACTAGCGGGACAGAGACCCAGTACTTC.

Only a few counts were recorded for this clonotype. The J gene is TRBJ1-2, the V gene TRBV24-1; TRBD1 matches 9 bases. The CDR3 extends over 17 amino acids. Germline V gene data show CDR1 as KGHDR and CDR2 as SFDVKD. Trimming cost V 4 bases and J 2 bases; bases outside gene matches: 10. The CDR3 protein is CATSETGTGPLNYGYTF. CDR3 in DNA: TGTGCCACCAGTGAAACCGGGACAGGGCCGCTAAACTATGGCTACACCTTC.